The clone carrying this TCR beta chain occurred once. What it binds is not known. Other nucleotide sequences in the sample specify the same CDR3. This specimen comes from a study of graft-versus-host responses after intestinal transplantation. At the level of the study: Multivisceral, liver-intestinal, or isolated intestinal grafts went to recipients. Each recipient received anti-thymocyte globulin induction, then tacrolimus and steroids for about three years.

Profiling relied on immunoSEQ multiplex PCR, and the TCRdb table lists in-frame clones only, not all of them. The sample includes about 90,000 clones, roughly nine tenths of them seen just once. Overall study results and limits: GvH clones occurred in recipient marrow; some first appeared in ileum or blood.

The TCR sequence derives from a human donor who received an intestinal transplant. Here the sequenced sample was unstimulated CD8+ T cells sorted from spleen or lymph node cells, taken before intestinal transplant.

The chain's CDR3 is CASSLGQGRTEAFF. CDR3 nucleotides: TGTGCCAGCAGTCTAGGACAGGGAAGGACTGAAGCTTTCTTT. V usage is TRBV27 and J usage is TRBJ1-1, with 8 bases identical to TRBD1. CDR1 and CDR2 (germline): MNHEY, SMNVEV (reference sequence). Trimming at V came to 5 bases and at J to 5 bases, leaving 7 bases not matched to a gene. This CDR3 has 14 amino acids.